Listed here are 27 T cell receptor beta chains from one sample, sequenced in a study of a mutant IDH1 vaccine in newly diagnosed glioma (dated by TCRdb to about 2021). In light of the paper, this sample's time point label describes: baseline, week 1 (first vaccination visit). In light of the paper, this sample's treatment or condition label describes: pre-vaccination baseline after standard-of-care therapy. The library was produced with the immunoSEQ multiplex PCR assay. TCRdb took this table from immuneACCESS and kept in-frame rearrangements with V and J called. Such tables lack part of the clones; where checked against another copy, unresolved V genes explain under half of the gap, and the rest is unexplained. This sample lists just under 95,000 clones; about 80% were detected once. Roughly 7.1% of the sample is held by the ten biggest clonotypes. The specimen was PBMCs, collected from a glioma patient treated with radiotherapy, temozolomide or both. These receptor sequences come from a woman aged 45-65 years with glioma.

In this sample, this clone turned up once. The J gene is TRBJ2-7, the V gene TRBV4-1, with D maybe TRBD1 (5 bases). Germline-derived CDR1 and CDR2 are MGHRA and YSYEKL. V was clipped by 0 bases and J by 7 bases, with 13 bases between them. The CDR3 length is 14 residues. In DNA, the CDR3 is TGCGCCAGCAGCCAAGATAGCAGGGTTGGGGAGCAGTACTTC. Protein product: CASSQDSRVGEQYF.

V and J are TRBV5-4 and TRBJ1-5; no firm D call. The CDR3 sequence is 16 residues long. The V end lost 2 bases, the J end lost 0 bases, and 12 bases lay between the germline ends. The germline V gene encodes CDR1 SGHNT and CDR2 YYREEE (reference sequence). CDR3 sequence: CASSLGGSYSNQPQHF. The CDR3 DNA is TGTGCCAGCAGCTTAGGCGGAAGTTATAGCAATCAGCCCCAGCATTTT.

DNA for the CDR3: TGTGCCAGCAGCGGACAGGGGGGCGAGCAGTACTTC. It encodes CASSGQGGEQYF. The V call is TRBV7-9, the J call TRBJ2-7; TRBD1 agrees at 10 bases. CDR3 length equals 12 residues. V lost 5 bases and J lost 6; bases outside the gene matches: 1. CDR1 and CDR2 from the germline V gene are SEHNR and FQNEAQ (reference sequence).

The chain combines TRBV5-4 with TRBJ2-7; 8 bases align to TRBD2. Germline CDR1 is SGHNT and CDR2 is YYREEE (reference sequence). The J segment lost 2 bases and the V segment lost 2 bases, leaving 6 bases of the junction unmatched. The CDR3 has 15 amino acids. In DNA, the CDR3 is TGTGCCAGCAGCTTCGAGCGGGGGCCCACCTACGAGCAGTACTTC. Translating it yields CASSFERGPTYEQYF. Full variable domain (remainder filled in from reference TRBV5-4 and TRBJ2-7): ETGVTQSPTHLIKTRGQQVTLRCSSQSGHNTVSWYQQALGQGPQFIFQYYREEENGRGNFPPRFSGLQFPNYSSELNVNALELDDSALYLCASSFERGPTYEQYFGPGTRLTVT.

The rearrangement links TRBV9 to TRBJ1-2; maybe TRBD1 (5 bases). CDR3 length: 14 residues. The V and J ends lost 3 bases and 0 bases respectively, with 9 bases between them. Germline CDR1 reads SGDLS; CDR2 reads YYNGEE. The CDR3 sequence is CASSAQDTNYGYTF. The DNA for the CDR3 is TGTGCCAGCAGCGCCCAGGACACTAACTATGGCTACACCTTC. The full variable domain, its missing parts supplied by reference TRBV9 and TRBJ1-2, is DSGVTQTPKHLITATGQRVTLRCSPRSGDLSVYWYQQSLDQGLQFLIQYYNGEERAKGNILERFSAQQFPDLHSELNLSSLELGDSALYFCASSAQDTNYGYTFGSGTRLTVV.

V gene TRBV14 combines with J gene TRBJ1-1; TRBD1 might be the D (5 bases). Between the trimmed V and J ends, which lost 0 bases and 7 bases, there was a span of 12 bases. CDR1 is SGHDN, CDR2 FVKESK, per germline. The CDR3 consists of 14 residues. In DNA form, the CDR3 reads TGTGCCAGCAGCCAAGATCGGCAGGGATATGAAGCTTTCTTT. Its translation is CASSQDRQGYEAFF.

V usage is TRBV5-5 and J usage is TRBJ1-2; D may be TRBD1 (5 bases). Germline CDR1 SGHKS, CDR2 YYEKEE (reference sequence). The CDR3 has 15 residues. V shed 0 bases and J shed 8 bases, with 17 bases lying between them. The CDR3 sequence is CASSLAPGVSEGYTF. CDR3 DNA: TGTGCCAGCAGCTTGGCCCCGGGGGTCTCGGAAGGCTACACCTTC.

CDR3 in DNA: TGTGCCAGCAGCTTGGTCGGGGTCTCAACTAATGAAAAACTGTTTTTT. As protein: CASSLVGVSTNEKLFF. The genes are TRBV5-4 and TRBJ1-4; D remains unclear. V dropped 0 bases and J dropped 0 bases, with 9 bases sitting between them. Germline CDR1 and CDR2: SGHNT and YYREEE (reference sequence). This CDR3 region has 16 residues. Looking up the rest from reference TRBV5-4 and TRBJ1-4 gives the full variable domain: ETGVTQSPTHLIKTRGQQVTLRCSSQSGHNTVSWYQQALGQGPQFIFQYYREEENGRGNFPPRFSGLQFPNYSSELNVNALELDDSALYLCASSLVGVSTNEKLFFGSGTQLSVL.

V usage is TRBV7-3 and J usage is TRBJ1-2, with D perhaps matching TRBD1 (6 bases). Germline V CDR1 and CDR2: SGHTA, FQGTGA. Between the trimmed V and J ends, which lost 6 bases and 3 bases, there was a span of 20 bases. This CDR3 comprises 16 residues. Here the CDR3 DNA reads TGTGCCAGCAGTACAGGGATAGTGGGGAACTACTATGGCTACACCTTC. Protein: CASSTGIVGNYYGYTF. The variable domain in full, with the rest retrieved from reference TRBV7-3 and TRBJ1-2, is GAGVSQTPSNKVTEKGKYVELRCDPISGHTALYWYRQSLGQGPEFLIYFQGTGAADDSGLPNDRFFAVRPEGSVSTLKIQRTERGDSAVYLCASSTGIVGNYYGYTFGSGTRLTVV.

The V and J genes are TRBV2 and TRBJ1-6; 7 bases match TRBD1. This CDR3 comprises 16 residues. Germline CDR1 is SNHLY and CDR2 is FYNNEI. Trimming took 8 bases from V and 0 from J; bases not matched to a gene: 7. The CDR3: CASGGAGGSYNSPLHF. The CDR3 coding sequence is TGTGCCAGCGGGGGAGCAGGGGGCTCCTATAATTCACCCCTCCACTTT.

The rearrangement uses TRBV5-6 and TRBJ1-1; D is unclear. The CDR3 is made up of 16 amino acids. The V gene lost 0 bases and the J gene lost 1 base, with 13 bases spanning the gap. Germline lookup yields CDR1 SGHDT and CDR2 YYEEEE. The CDR3 DNA sequence: TGTGCCAGCAGCTTGGGTACGGGTTTTGCGAACACTGAAGCTTTCTTT. Translating gives CASSLGTGFANTEAFF.

The chain has TRBV6-6 and TRBJ1-1; 7 nucleotides line up with TRBD1. Looked up from germline, CDR1 is MNHNY and CDR2 is SVGAGI (reference sequence). Trimming took 2 bases from V and 6 from J; bases not matched to a gene: 6. This CDR3 contains 14 residues. The CDR3 DNA reads TGTGCCAGCAGTTACCCTCGACAGGGCTCTGAAGCTTTCTTT. Residues: CASSYPRQGSEAFF.

The chain has TRBV5-4 and TRBJ2-7; 8 bases align to TRBD1. Germline CDR1 SGHNT, CDR2 YYREEE (reference sequence). The CDR3 totals 15 residues. Trimming at V came to 4 bases and at J to 1 base, leaving 7 bases not matched to a gene. The CDR3: CASSKTGDFSYEQYF. CDR3 in DNA: TGTGCCAGCAGCAAGACAGGGGACTTTTCCTACGAGCAGTACTTC.

The gene calls are TRBV6-5 and TRBJ2-3; 11 bases line up with TRBD2. There are 15 residues in the CDR3. The germline V gene encodes CDR1 MNHEY and CDR2 SVGAGI. V lost 6 bases, J lost 6 bases, and 8 bases stayed unmatched. The CDR3 DNA follows: TGTGCCAGCAGCCTCTCTAGCGGGGGGTTGGATACGCAGTATTTT. This codes for CASSLSSGGLDTQYF.

The chain combines TRBV19 with TRBJ1-4, with D maybe TRBD1 (5 bases). The CDR3 has 13 amino acids. The ends were cut back, 1 base at V and 11 bases at J, with 11 bases in the middle. Germline lookup yields CDR1 LNHDA and CDR2 SQIVND (reference sequence). The CDR3 reads CASSIGSGDKLFF. DNA for the CDR3: TGTGCCAGTAGTATAGGGTCGGGGGATAAACTGTTTTTT. Looking up the rest from reference TRBV19 and TRBJ1-4 gives the full variable domain: DGGITQSPKYLFRKEGQNVTLSCEQNLNHDAMYWYRQDPGQGLRLIYYSQIVNDFQKGDIAEGYSVSREKKESFPLTVTSAQKNPTAFYLCASSIGSGDKLFFGSGTQLSVL.

The chain carries TRBV6-5 and TRBJ2-7, with 9 bases that match TRBD1. Germline CDR1 reads MNHEY; CDR2 reads SVGAGI. The CDR3 loop spans 14 amino acids. V gave up 4 bases and J gave up 4 bases; unmatched junction bases: 5. CDR3 nucleotides: TGTGCCAGCAGTTCACAGGGGGCACTTTACGAGCAGTACTTC. Amino acids: CASSSQGALYEQYF.

The chain is built from TRBV2 and TRBJ1-3, with D possibly TRBD1 on 5 matching bases. The V and J ends lost 8 bases and 5 bases respectively, with 13 bases between them. The CDR3 has 13 residues. Per the germline V gene, CDR1 is SNHLY and CDR2 is FYNNEI. CDR3 sequence (DNA): TGTGCCAGCTCAGGGCTCTCCAGAAACACCATATATTTT. Protein: CASSGLSRNTIYF.

V and J are TRBV27 and TRBJ1-6; D may be TRBD1 (5 bases). Germline V gene data show CDR1 as MNHEY and CDR2 as SMNVEV (reference sequence). The ends were cut back, 5 bases at V and 7 bases at J, with 12 bases in the middle. This CDR3 has 14 amino acids. The CDR3, as DNA: TGTGCCAGCAGTAGGGCAGGGCTCAATTCACCCCTCCACTTT. It encodes CASSRAGLNSPLHF.

The V gene is TRBV5-1, the J gene TRBJ2-3; perhaps TRBD2 as D (5 bases). Trimming removed 5 bases at V and 0 bases at J, with 16 bases between. In germline, CDR1 is SGHRS, CDR2 YFSETQ. This CDR3 contains 16 residues. The CDR3 is CASSFGGQSSTDTQYF. The CDR3 bases are TGCGCCAGCAGTTTCGGCGGGCAGTCTAGCACAGATACGCAGTATTTT.

The rearrangement joins TRBV10-2 to TRBJ1-1, with no clear D. V shed 3 bases and J shed 5 bases, with 13 bases lying between them. The germline gives CDR1 WSHSY, CDR2 SAAADI. The CDR3 covers 14 residues. The DNA of the CDR3 is TGCGCCAGCAGTGAAGGTCCCCCCGGGACTGAAGCTTTCTTT. Protein sequence: CASSEGPPGTEAFF.

This clone was seen more than once but under ten times. The V call is TRBV7-2, the J call TRBJ1-1; D is perhaps TRBD1 (5 bases). Germline V gives CDR1 SGHTA, CDR2 FQGNSA. The ends were cut back, 5 bases at V and 1 base at J, with 8 bases in the middle. The CDR3 has 13 residues. The CDR3: CASSPDTNTEAFF. The CDR3 DNA is TGTGCCAGCAGCCCGGACACGAACACTGAAGCTTTCTTT. The full variable domain, completed using reference TRBV7-2 and TRBJ1-1, is GAGVSQSPSNKVTEKGKDVELRCDPISGHTALYWYRQSLGQGLEFLIYFQGNSAPDKSGLPSDRFSAERTGGSVSTLTIQRTQQEDSAVYLCASSPDTNTEAFFGQGTRLTVV.

The genes are TRBV4-3 and TRBJ1-2, with 7 positions matching TRBD1. J was trimmed by 2 bases and V by 3 bases; bases with no gene match: 6. The CDR3 is made up of 15 amino acids. Germline values: CDR1 LGHNA, CDR2 YSLEER. The CDR3 nucleotides read TGCGCCAGCAGCCATCTAATACAGGGGAACTATGGCTACACCTTC. It encodes CASSHLIQGNYGYTF.

The gene calls are TRBV4-2 and TRBJ2-7; a possible D gene is TRBD1 (6 bases). Germline V gene sequence: CDR1 LGHNA, CDR2 YNFKEQ. The CDR3 is 17 amino acids. Deletions cut 0 bases from V and 2 bases from J, with 17 bases between. CDR3 coding DNA: TGTGCCAGCAGCCAAGACTATCGGGGACACAAGACCTACGAGCAGTACTTC. Translated, it gives CASSQDYRGHKTYEQYF.

This chain joins TRBV15 and TRBJ1-5; weak D call: TRBD1 (6 bases). This CDR3 has 19 amino acids. V was cut by 5 bases and J by 1 base, with 24 bases left in between. Germline lookup yields CDR1 LNHNV and CDR2 YYDKDF (reference sequence). DNA for the CDR3: TGTGCCACCAGCCGACACAGGTCCTTATCAACAGGGAGCAATCAGCCCCAGCATTTT. It is translated as CATSRHRSLSTGSNQPQHF.

The chain carries TRBV7-2 and TRBJ2-7; no clear D. Trimming cost V 1 base and J 3 bases, with 4 bases left between them. The CDR3 contains 12 residues. Looked up from germline, CDR1 is SGHTA and CDR2 is FQGNSA. The DNA of the CDR3 is TGTGCCAGCAGCTTAGGCGTCTACGAGCAGTACTTC. Amino acid sequence: CASSLGVYEQYF.

The V call is TRBV5-1, the J call TRBJ1-1, with 7 bases lining up with TRBD1. The CDR3 runs 14 residues. Germline V gene lookup returns CDR1 SGHRS and CDR2 YFSETQ. Trimming removed 7 bases from V and 1 base from J; junction bases left unmatched: 7. As DNA, the CDR3 is TGCGCCAGCGACAGGGAGGTAGCGAACACTGAAGCTTTCTTT. Translated, it gives CASDREVANTEAFF.

The chain couples TRBV30 to TRBJ2-7; TRBD1 matches 7 bases. Germline V gene sequence: CDR1 GTSNPN, CDR2 SVGIG (reference sequence). V gave up 5 bases and J gave up 7 bases; unmatched junction bases: 5. This CDR3 region has 11 residues. DNA of the CDR3: TGTGCCTGGGGGGGACAGTGGGAGCAGTACTTC. Protein sequence: CAWGGQWEQYF.